Following are 9 T cell receptor beta chains from one sample sequenced in a study of cytomegalovirus exposure and HLA in healthy donors. Repertoires were generated with immunoSEQ multiplex PCR, while TCRdb's copy carries only in-frame clones and drops some. This table has some 270,000 clones, 65% to 90% appearing once. Material: PBMCs. Source of these receptors: a woman aged 18-29 years in good health and CMV-seronegative.

The V gene is TRBV9, the J gene TRBJ2-7; a weak D match, TRBD2 (5 bases). The ends were cut back, 4 bases at V and 2 bases at J, with 16 bases in the middle. CDR3 length equals 15 residues. Germline CDR1 reads SGDLS; CDR2 reads YYNGEE. Written as DNA, the CDR3 is TGTGCCAGCAGCCCCCTCCCGGGAACCACCTACGAGCAGTACTTC. Translation: CASSPLPGTTYEQYF.

The J gene is TRBJ1-5, the V gene TRBV15, with a possible D match to TRBD1 (6 bases). The CDR3 runs 15 residues. The germline CDR1 and CDR2 sequences are LNHNV and YYDKDF (reference sequence). Trimming left V 7 bases short and J 5 bases short, with 18 bases between. DNA for the CDR3: TGTGCCACCAACACGAAAGGGGGAAGGGATCAGCCCCAGCATTTT. It encodes CATNTKGGRDQPQHF. The whole variable domain, remainder taken from reference TRBV15 and TRBJ1-5, is DAMVIQNPRYQVTQFGKPVTLSCSQTLNHNVMYWYQQKSSQAPKLLFHYYDKDFNNEADTPDNFQSRRPNTSFCFLDIRSPGLGDTAMYLCATNTKGGRDQPQHFGDGTRLSIL.

The chain links TRBV20-1 to TRBJ1-4; D ambiguous. Germline V lookup: CDR1 DFQATT, CDR2 SNEGSKA (reference sequence). The CDR3 is 11 amino acids. Trimming removed 5 bases at V and 5 bases at J, with 6 bases between. The CDR3, as DNA: TGCAGTGCTCGGGTAAATGAAAAACTGTTTTTT. The encoded protein is CSARVNEKLFF.

V gene TRBV5-1 combines with J gene TRBJ2-2; 11 bases are shared with TRBD2. Germline loops: CDR1 SGHRS, CDR2 YFSETQ. CDR3 size: 21 residues. J gave up 0 bases and V 0 bases, and 13 bases lay outside the gene matches. CDR3 DNA sequence: TGCGCCAGCAGCTTGGTGGTCCTAGCGGGAGGTCTTAGGACGAACACCGGGGAGCTGTTTTTT. The encoded protein is CASSLVVLAGGLRTNTGELFF. The full variable domain, with the rest looked up from reference TRBV5-1 and TRBJ2-2, is KAGVTQTPRYLIKTRGQQVTLSCSPISGHRSVSWYQQTPGQGLQFLFEYFSETQRNKGNFPGRFSGRQFSNSRSEMNVSTLELGDSALYLCASSLVVLAGGLRTNTGELFFGEGSRLTVL.

The rearrangement joins TRBV30 to TRBJ2-7; TRBD1 matches at 9 bases. CDR1 and CDR2 (germline): GTSNPN, SVGIG (reference sequence). The ends lost 8 bases at V and 0 bases at J; junction bases unmatched: 5. The CDR3 extends over 13 amino acids. This CDR3 reads CARGTGSSYEQYF. CDR3 DNA: TGTGCCCGGGGGACAGGGAGCTCCTACGAGCAGTACTTC. The full variable domain, rest sourced from reference TRBV30 and TRBJ2-7, is SQTIHQWPATLVQPVGSPLSLECTVEGTSNPNLYWYRQAAGRGLQLLFYSVGIGQISSEVPQNLSASRPQDRQFILSSKKLLLSDSGFYLCARGTGSSYEQYFGPGTRLTVT.

This rearrangement joins TRBV7-9 to TRBJ1-1; 7 bases align to TRBD1. V lost 1 base to trimming and J lost 6 bases; unmatched junction nucleotides: 2. The CDR3 consists of 13 residues. Germline V gene data show CDR1 as SEHNR and CDR2 as FQNEAQ (reference sequence). The DNA of the CDR3 is TGTGCCAGCAGCTTAGGGACAGGCTCTGAAGCTTTCTTT. Translating gives CASSLGTGSEAFF.

The chain has TRBV19 and TRBJ2-7; tentatively, D is TRBD2 (5 bases). This CDR3 has 16 amino acids. The germline V gene encodes CDR1 LNHDA and CDR2 SQIVND (reference sequence). Trimming stripped 0 bases from V and 11 bases from J, with 23 bases between. The CDR3 loop reads CASSIEFVQSREGEYF. The CDR3 DNA sequence: TGTGCCAGTAGTATAGAATTTGTACAGTCTCGGGAAGGTGAGTACTTC.

This rearrangement joins TRBV19 to TRBJ1-5; D possibly corresponds to TRBD1 (6 bases). CDR1 LNHDA and CDR2 SQIVND come from the germline V gene (reference sequence). The CDR3 totals 12 residues. The CDR3 DNA reads TGTGCTACAGGGATTCGGAATCAGCCCCAGCATTTT. It translates to CATGIRNQPQHF.

The count of this clone is one. This chain joins TRBV10-1 and TRBJ2-2, with D perhaps TRBD2 (5 bases). The CDR3 runs to 15 residues. Trimming removed 4 bases from V and 3 bases from J, with 12 bases in between. Per the germline V gene, CDR1 is WNHNN and CDR2 is SYGVQD (reference sequence). The CDR3 bases are TGCGCCAGCAGTGCTTATCGGGAAGACACCGGGGAGCTGTTTTTT. Encoded protein: CASSAYREDTGELFF.